This T cell receptor beta chain appears in the sequencing data of a study of blood T cell repertoires in COVID-19. Germline V gene data show CDR1 as SGDLS and CDR2 as YYNGEE. Deletions cut 6 bases from V and 4 bases from J, with 14 bases between. The CDR3 is 14 residues long. The table came from immunoSEQ multiplex PCR; TCRdb's copy has only in-frame clones and leaves some out. The sample lists some 37,000 clones; 90% were seen once. This receptor was identified in a man between 65 and 80 years old with acute or convalescent COVID-19. Sample: peripheral blood. The chain combines TRBV9 with TRBJ2-1, with D possibly matching TRBD2 (6 bases). DNA of the CDR3: TGTGCCAGCACTCGGGACTTTCATTACAATGAGCAGTTCTTC. Amino acid sequence: CASTRDFHYNEQFF. The full variable domain, with the rest looked up from reference TRBV9 and TRBJ2-1, is DSGVTQTPKHLITATGQRVTLRCSPRSGDLSVYWYQQSLDQGLQFLIQYYNGEERAKGNILERFSAQQFPDLHSELNLSSLELGDSALYFCASTRDFHYNEQFFGPGTRLTVL.